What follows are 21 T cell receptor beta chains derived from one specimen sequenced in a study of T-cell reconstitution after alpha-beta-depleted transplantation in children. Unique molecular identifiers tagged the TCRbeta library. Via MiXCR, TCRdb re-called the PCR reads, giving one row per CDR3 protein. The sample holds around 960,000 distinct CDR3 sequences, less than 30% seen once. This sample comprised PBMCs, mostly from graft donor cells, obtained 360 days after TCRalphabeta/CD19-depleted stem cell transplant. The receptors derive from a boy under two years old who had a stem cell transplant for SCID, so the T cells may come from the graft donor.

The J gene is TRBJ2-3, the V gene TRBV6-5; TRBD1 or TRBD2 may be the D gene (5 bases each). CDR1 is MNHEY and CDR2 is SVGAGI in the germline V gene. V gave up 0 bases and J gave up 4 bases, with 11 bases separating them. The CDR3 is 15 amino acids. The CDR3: CASSYSGRESDTQYF. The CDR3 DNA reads TGTGCCAGCAGTTACTCGGGACGGGAATCAGATACGCAGTATTTT.

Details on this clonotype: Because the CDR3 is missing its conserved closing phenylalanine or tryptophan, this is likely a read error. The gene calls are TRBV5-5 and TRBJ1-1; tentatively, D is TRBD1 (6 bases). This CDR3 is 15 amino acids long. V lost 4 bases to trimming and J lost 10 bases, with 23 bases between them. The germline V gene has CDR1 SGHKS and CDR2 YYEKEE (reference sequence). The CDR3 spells CASSEITGALLAAFV. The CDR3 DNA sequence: TGTGCCAGCAGCGAAATTACGGGGGCGCTTTTGGCAGCTTTCGTT.

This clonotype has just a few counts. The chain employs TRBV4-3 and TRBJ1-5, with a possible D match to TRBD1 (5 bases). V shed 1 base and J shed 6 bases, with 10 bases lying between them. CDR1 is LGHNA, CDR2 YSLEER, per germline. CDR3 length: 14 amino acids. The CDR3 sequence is CASSQVGGAQPQHF. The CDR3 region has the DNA TGCGCCAGCAGCCAAGTGGGGGGTGCTCAGCCCCAGCATTTT.

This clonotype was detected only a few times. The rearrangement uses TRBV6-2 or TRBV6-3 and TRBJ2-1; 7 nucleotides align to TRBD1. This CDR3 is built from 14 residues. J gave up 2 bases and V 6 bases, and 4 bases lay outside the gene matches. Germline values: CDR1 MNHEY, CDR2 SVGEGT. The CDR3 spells CASRGQVPYNEQFF. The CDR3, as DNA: TGTGCCAGCAGAGGACAGGTGCCCTACAATGAGCAGTTCTTC.

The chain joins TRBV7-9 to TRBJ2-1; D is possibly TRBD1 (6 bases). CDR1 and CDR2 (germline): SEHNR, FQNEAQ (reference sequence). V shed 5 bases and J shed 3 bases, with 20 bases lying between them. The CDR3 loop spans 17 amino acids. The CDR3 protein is CASSPYLRPRGYNEQFF. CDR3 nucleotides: TGTGCCAGCAGCCCATATTTACGGCCCAGGGGCTACAATGAGCAGTTCTTC.

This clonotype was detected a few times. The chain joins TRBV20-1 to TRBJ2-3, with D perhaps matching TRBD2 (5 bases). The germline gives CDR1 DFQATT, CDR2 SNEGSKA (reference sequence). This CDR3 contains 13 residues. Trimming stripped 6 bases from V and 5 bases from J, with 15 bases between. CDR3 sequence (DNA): TGCAGTGCCGATGCCCGAGGGCAAGATACGCAGTATTTT. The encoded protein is CSADARGQDTQYF.

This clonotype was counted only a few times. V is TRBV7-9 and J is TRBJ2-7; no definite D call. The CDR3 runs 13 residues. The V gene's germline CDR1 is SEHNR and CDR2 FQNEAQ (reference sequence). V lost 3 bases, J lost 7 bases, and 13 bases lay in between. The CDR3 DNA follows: TGTGCCAGCAGCTTGGGCTCCTCCCTAGAGCAGTACTTC. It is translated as CASSLGSSLEQYF. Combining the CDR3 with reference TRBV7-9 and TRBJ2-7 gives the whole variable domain DTGVSQNPRHKITKRGQNVTFRCDPISEHNRLYWYRQTLGQGPEFLTYFQNEAQLEKSRLLSDRFSAERPKGSFSTLEIQRTEQGDSAMYLCASSLGSSLEQYFGPGTRLTVT.

CDR3 residues: CASSSEILAKNIQYF. CDR3 in DNA: TGTGCCAGCAGTTCAGAGATACTAGCCAAAAACATTCAGTACTTC. The chain carries TRBV12-3 or TRBV12-4 and TRBJ2-4; D gene ambiguous. The length of the CDR3 is 15 residues. Trimming shortened V by 4 bases and J by 0 bases, and 10 bases separated the two germline ends.

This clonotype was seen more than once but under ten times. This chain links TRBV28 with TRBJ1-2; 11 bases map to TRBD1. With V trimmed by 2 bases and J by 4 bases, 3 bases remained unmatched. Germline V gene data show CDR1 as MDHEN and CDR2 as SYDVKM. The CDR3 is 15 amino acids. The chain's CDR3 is CASSLGGTGGYGYTF. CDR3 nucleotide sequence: TGTGCCAGCAGTTTAGGGGGGACAGGGGGCTATGGCTACACCTTC.

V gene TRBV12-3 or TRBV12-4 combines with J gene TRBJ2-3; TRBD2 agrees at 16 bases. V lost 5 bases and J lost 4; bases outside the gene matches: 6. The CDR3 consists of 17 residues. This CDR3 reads CASSHGTSGGASDTQYF. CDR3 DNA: TGTGCCAGCAGTCACGGGACTAGCGGGGGGGCCTCAGATACGCAGTATTTT.

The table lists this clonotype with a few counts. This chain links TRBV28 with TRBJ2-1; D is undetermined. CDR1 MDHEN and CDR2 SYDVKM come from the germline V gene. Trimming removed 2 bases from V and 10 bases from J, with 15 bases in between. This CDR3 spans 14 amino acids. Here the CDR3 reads CASSLIADLTEQFF. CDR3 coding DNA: TGTGCCAGCAGTTTAATAGCCGATTTGACGGAGCAGTTCTTC.

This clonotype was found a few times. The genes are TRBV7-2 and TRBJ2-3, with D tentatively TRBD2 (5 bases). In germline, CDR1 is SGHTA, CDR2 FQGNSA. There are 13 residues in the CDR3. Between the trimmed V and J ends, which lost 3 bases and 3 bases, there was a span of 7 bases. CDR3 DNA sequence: TGTGCCAGCAGCTTCGGGAAGACAGATACGCAGTATTTT. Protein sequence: CASSFGKTDTQYF.

In DNA, the CDR3 is TGTGCCAGCACCCTAGCGGGGGGCCACAATGAGCAGTTCTTC. It yields the protein CASTLAGGHNEQFF. The chain employs TRBV7-2 and TRBJ2-1, with TRBD2 matching 11 bases. V lost 7 bases to trimming and J lost 5 bases; unmatched junction nucleotides: 4. CDR3 size: 14 residues. Germline V CDR1 and CDR2: SGHTA, FQGNSA.

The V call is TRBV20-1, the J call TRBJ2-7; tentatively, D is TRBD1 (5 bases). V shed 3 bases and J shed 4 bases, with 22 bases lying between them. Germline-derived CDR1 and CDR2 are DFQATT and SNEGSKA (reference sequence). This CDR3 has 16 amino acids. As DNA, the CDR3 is TGCAGTGCTAGCCCCCCTAGAATGGGGCAGCCTTACGAGCAGTACTTC. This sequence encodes CSASPPRMGQPYEQYF.

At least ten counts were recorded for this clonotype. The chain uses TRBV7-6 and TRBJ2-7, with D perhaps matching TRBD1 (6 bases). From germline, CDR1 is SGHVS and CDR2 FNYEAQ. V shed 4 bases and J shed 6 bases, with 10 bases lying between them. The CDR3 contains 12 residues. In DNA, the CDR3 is TGTGCCAGCAGCTCGACAGGCTCCGAGCAGTACTTC. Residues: CASSSTGSEQYF.

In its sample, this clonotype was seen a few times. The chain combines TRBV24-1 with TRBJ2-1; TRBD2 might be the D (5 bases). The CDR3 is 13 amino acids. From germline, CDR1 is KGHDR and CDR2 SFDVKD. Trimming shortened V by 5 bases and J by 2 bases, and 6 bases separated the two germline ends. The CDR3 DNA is TGTGCCACCAGTGGACTACCCTACAATGAGCAGTTCTTC. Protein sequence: CATSGLPYNEQFF.

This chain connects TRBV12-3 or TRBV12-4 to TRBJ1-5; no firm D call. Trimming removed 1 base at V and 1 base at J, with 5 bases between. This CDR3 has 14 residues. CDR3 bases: TGTGCCAGCAGTTTAGTCCGGAGCAATCAGCCCCAGCATTTT. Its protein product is CASSLVRSNQPQHF.

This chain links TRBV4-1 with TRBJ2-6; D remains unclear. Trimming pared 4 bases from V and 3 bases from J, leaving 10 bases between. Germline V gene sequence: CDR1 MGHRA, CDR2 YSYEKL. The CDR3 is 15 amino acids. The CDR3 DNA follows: TGCGCCAGCAGCCCTGGGGAATTTGGGGCCAACGTCCTGACTTTC. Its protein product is CASSPGEFGANVLTF.

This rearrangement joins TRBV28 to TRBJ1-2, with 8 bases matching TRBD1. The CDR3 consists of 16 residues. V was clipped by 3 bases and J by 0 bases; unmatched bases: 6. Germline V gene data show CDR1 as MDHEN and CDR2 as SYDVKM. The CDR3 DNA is TGTGCCAGCAGTTTGTTACAGGGGGTACCTAACTATGGCTACACCTTC. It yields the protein CASSLLQGVPNYGYTF.

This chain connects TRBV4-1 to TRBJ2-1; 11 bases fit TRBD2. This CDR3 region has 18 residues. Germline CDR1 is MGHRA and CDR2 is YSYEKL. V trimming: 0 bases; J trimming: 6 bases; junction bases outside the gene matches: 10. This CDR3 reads CASSQDRVAGGPGNEQFF. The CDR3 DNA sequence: TGCGCCAGCAGCCAAGATCGGGTAGCGGGGGGGCCAGGCAATGAGCAGTTCTTC.

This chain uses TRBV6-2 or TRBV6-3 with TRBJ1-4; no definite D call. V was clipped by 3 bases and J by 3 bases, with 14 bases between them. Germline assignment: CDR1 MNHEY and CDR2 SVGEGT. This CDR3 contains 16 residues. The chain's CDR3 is CASSYTSSWANEKLFF. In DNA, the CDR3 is TGTGCCAGCAGTTATACATCGTCGTGGGCTAATGAAAAACTGTTTTTT.